These 26 T cell receptor beta chains were all obtained from the same sample, sequenced in a study of T cells after yellow fever vaccination. One entry per CDR3 protein results from TCRdb running MiXCR on the 5' RACE reads. The repertoire holds under 200,000 distinct CDR3 sequences, with 6% to 7.5% as singletons. Sequenced here: CD4+ T cells sorted from PBMCs, sampled less than 6 days after the first yellow fever vaccination. These receptors were obtained from a man between 18 and 35 years old who received the YFV17D yellow fever vaccine.

The genes are TRBV4-2 and TRBJ1-1; no clear D gene. CDR1 is LGHNA and CDR2 is YNFKEQ in the germline V gene. This CDR3 is 15 amino acids long. V was cut by 0 bases and J by 1 base, with 9 bases left in between. The CDR3 sequence: CASSQDLEGNTEAFF. CDR3 nucleotide sequence: TGTGCCAGCAGCCAAGATCTTGAAGGGAACACTGAAGCTTTCTTT.

This clonotype was detected a few times. The chain couples TRBV29-1 to TRBJ2-5; D may be TRBD1 or TRBD2 (6 bases each). In germline, CDR1 is SQVTM, CDR2 ANQGSEA. V shed 8 bases and J shed 7 bases, with 26 bases lying between them. This CDR3 region has 15 residues. CDR3: CSSSDAGRGPRTQYF. CDR3 DNA sequence: TGCAGCTCGTCCGATGCGGGCCGGGGGCCAAGGACCCAGTACTTC.

This clonotype was seen a few times. This chain links TRBV5-1 with TRBJ2-7; D remains unclear. Trimming shortened V by 5 bases and J by 2 bases, and 14 bases separated the two germline ends. The CDR3 spans 14 residues. The V gene's germline CDR1 is SGHRS and CDR2 YFSETQ. CDR3 amino acids: CASRTGTITYEQYF. In DNA, the CDR3 is TGCGCCAGCAGGACGGGCACGATTACCTACGAGCAGTACTTC.

This clonotype was counted ten times or more. V gene TRBV28 combines with J gene TRBJ2-1; D uncertain. Germline assignment: CDR1 MDHEN and CDR2 SYDVKM. Trimming shortened V by 5 bases and J by 1 base, and 12 bases separated the two germline ends. The CDR3 is 15 amino acids. CDR3 amino acids: CASSPSGLSYNEQFF. As DNA, the CDR3 is TGTGCCAGCAGTCCGAGTGGGCTGTCCTACAATGAGCAGTTCTTC. The full variable domain, in which reference TRBV28 and TRBJ2-1 provide the parts outside the CDR3, is DVKVTQSSRYLVKRTGEKVFLECVQDMDHENMFWYRQDPGLGLRLIYFSYDVKMKEKGDIPEGYSVSREKKERFSLILESASTNQTSMYLCASSPSGLSYNEQFFGPGTRLTVL.

The table lists this clonotype with a few counts. The chain combines TRBV20-1 with TRBJ1-6; possibly TRBD1 for D (6 bases). The CDR3 contains 14 residues. V was trimmed by 5 bases and J by 7 bases, leaving 15 bases between them. Germline lookup yields CDR1 DFQATT and CDR2 SNEGSKA (reference sequence). The chain's CDR3 is CSAYLGQTNSPLHF. The CDR3, as DNA: TGCAGTGCTTACCTCGGACAGACGAATTCACCCCTCCACTTT.

This clonotype has more than one count but fewer than ten. The chain has TRBV20-1 and TRBJ2-1; D is perhaps TRBD1 or TRBD2 (5 bases each). CDR1 and CDR2 (germline): DFQATT, SNEGSKA (reference sequence). This CDR3 is 15 amino acids long. V was cut by 5 bases and J by 4 bases, with 18 bases left in between. The CDR3 spells CSASRVGVNYNEQFF. CDR3 DNA: TGCAGTGCTTCCCGTGTGGGGGTTAATTACAATGAGCAGTTCTTC.

This clonotype has only a few counts. A much larger clonotype is one base distant, so this may be a read error. V usage is TRBV6-2 or TRBV6-3 and J usage is TRBJ2-6, with TRBD1 matching over 7 bases. V was pared by 6 bases and J by 0 bases, with 5 bases of the junction left unmatched. This CDR3 has 16 residues. From germline, CDR1 is MNHEY and CDR2 SVGEGT. This CDR3 reads CASSQGQSSGANVLTF. CDR3 coding DNA: TGTGCCAGCAGCCAGGGACAGAGCTCTGGGGCCAACGTCCTGACTTTC.

This clonotype was recorded at least ten times. The chain uses TRBV5-1 and TRBJ2-1; unclear D gene. The CDR3 runs 13 residues. Trimming removed 7 bases at V and 5 bases at J, with 13 bases between. CDR1 and CDR2 (germline): SGHRS, YFSETQ. The CDR3 nucleotides read TGCGCCAGCTGTCGGCCGTGGGACAATGAGCAGTTCTTC. This sequence encodes CASCRPWDNEQFF.

The rearrangement links TRBV28 to TRBJ1-2, with 10 bases matching TRBD1. This CDR3 comprises 14 residues. CDR1 MDHEN and CDR2 SYDVKM come from the germline V gene. V lost 7 bases to trimming and J lost 5 bases; unmatched junction nucleotides: 7. The CDR3 region has the DNA TGTGCCAGCACCCATGGGACAGGGGAATATGGCTACACCTTC. It yields the protein CASTHGTGEYGYTF.

The rearrangement uses TRBV10-2 and TRBJ1-3; D uncertain. Germline CDR1 is WSHSY and CDR2 is SAAADI. The V end lost 6 bases, the J end lost 0 bases, and 12 bases lay between the germline ends. The CDR3 runs to 15 residues. CDR3 nucleotide sequence: TGCGCCAGCAGGGCAGTGGGCAGCTCTGGAAACACCATATATTTT. Translating gives CASRAVGSSGNTIYF.

In its sample, this clonotype was seen many times. The chain joins TRBV6-5 to TRBJ2-1; 7 bases are a match to TRBD1. Germline-derived CDR1 and CDR2 are MNHEY and SVGAGI. The CDR3 length is 17 residues. V shed 6 bases, J shed 5 bases, and the junction held 16 bases outside the gene matches. CDR3: CASSRRGNSLSNNEQFF. The CDR3 nucleotides read TGTGCCAGCAGCCGCAGGGGGAATTCACTCAGCAACAATGAGCAGTTCTTC.

The rearrangement joins TRBV6-2 or TRBV6-3 to TRBJ2-4; D is perhaps TRBD1 (6 bases). V was cut by 6 bases and J by 3 bases, with 9 bases left in between. Looked up from germline, CDR1 is MNHEY and CDR2 is SVGEGT. CDR3 length: 13 residues. This chain's CDR3 is CASSRQDKNIQYF. The CDR3 DNA reads as TGTGCCAGCAGCCGACAGGACAAAAACATTCAGTACTTC.

This clonotype has only a few counts. The genes are TRBV5-1 and TRBJ2-1; 12 nucleotides agree with TRBD1. Germline assignment: CDR1 SGHRS and CDR2 YFSETQ. Trimming removed 4 bases from V and 9 bases from J; junction bases left unmatched: 11. The length of the CDR3 is 16 residues. The CDR3 nucleotides are TGCGCCAGCAGCGAGTCACCGGGACAGGGGGCTTCTGAGCAGTTCTTC. Translation: CASSESPGQGASEQFF.

This clonotype was counted ten times or more. The V and J genes are TRBV5-4 and TRBJ2-5; a weak D match, TRBD1 (6 bases). Trimming cost V 3 bases and J 1 base, with 13 bases left between them. Per the germline V gene, CDR1 is SGHNT and CDR2 is YYREEE (reference sequence). The CDR3 sequence is 15 residues long. The CDR3 reads CASSYAQGSQETQYF. DNA for the CDR3: TGTGCCAGCAGCTACGCCCAGGGGTCCCAAGAGACCCAGTACTTC.

The table lists this clonotype with many counts. This chain uses TRBV28 with TRBJ2-7, with TRBD1 as a possible D gene (5 bases). The CDR3 is 13 residues long. The germline gives CDR1 MDHEN, CDR2 SYDVKM. V shed 2 bases and J shed 3 bases, with 8 bases lying between them. CDR3 sequence reads: CASSLTQGYEQYV. The DNA for the CDR3 is TGTGCCAGCAGTTTAACCCAGGGCTACGAGCAGTACGTC.

In its sample, this clonotype was seen many times. The CDR3: CATGRLYGYTF. The DNA for the CDR3 is TGTGCCACGGGGCGGCTCTATGGCTACACCTTC. The chain links TRBV10-3 to TRBJ1-2; maybe TRBD1 (5 bases). The V gene lost 10 bases and the J gene lost 4 bases, with 10 bases spanning the gap. Germline-derived CDR1 and CDR2 are ENHRY and SYGVKD. This CDR3 comprises 11 residues.

The J gene is TRBJ1-1, the V gene TRBV6-1; 8 bases are shared with TRBD1. CDR1 and CDR2 (germline): MNHNS, SASEGT. The V gene end was trimmed by 4 bases and the J gene end by 7 bases; junction bases not matched to a gene: 8. CDR3 length equals 14 residues. The CDR3 coding sequence is TGTGCCAGCAGTGCTAACAGGGGGTTGGGTGAAGCTTTCTTT. It translates to CASSANRGLGEAFF.

The CDR3, as DNA: TGCGCCAGCAGCCGGGGGACAGGGACCCAAGAGACCCAGTACTTC. This encodes CASSRGTGTQETQYF. The chain combines TRBV5-1 with TRBJ2-5, with TRBD1 matching 9 bases. Germline CDR1 SGHRS, CDR2 YFSETQ. J gave up 1 base and V 4 bases, and 5 bases lay outside the gene matches. The length of the CDR3 is 15 residues.

With regard to this clonotype: With a much larger clone just one base away, this may be a read error. The chain couples TRBV7-2 to TRBJ1-1; no clear D gene. The CDR3 contains 16 residues. Germline V gives CDR1 SGHTA, CDR2 FQGNSA. CDR3 nucleotide sequence: TGTGCCAGCAGCTTAGTTTATGGGTCGGCCAACACTGAAGATTTCTTT. It translates to CASSLVYGSANTEDFF.

This clonotype was picked up many times. The chain couples TRBV11-2 to TRBJ1-3; D is uncertain. Germline V gene data show CDR1 as SGHAT and CDR2 as FQNNGV. The V end lost 5 bases, the J end lost 0 bases, and 20 bases lay between the germline ends. The CDR3 is 18 residues long. CDR3 coding DNA: TGTGCCAGCAGCCGGGCCCTAGCGTCGCCGTCCTCTGGAAACACCATATATTTT. Amino acid sequence: CASSRALASPSSGNTIYF.

Ten or more counts support this clonotype. This chain uses TRBV2 with TRBJ2-7; TRBD2 matches at 8 bases. CDR1 and CDR2 from the germline V gene are SNHLY and FYNNEI. The CDR3 runs 14 residues. Trimming cost V 6 bases and J 2 bases; bases outside gene matches: 6. The CDR3 DNA is TGTGCCAGCAGCCCCTACGGGGGGGCCTACGAGCAGTACTTC. It specifies CASSPYGGAYEQYF.

Note on this clonotype: A much larger clonotype is one base distant, so this may be a read error. The J gene is TRBJ2-3, the V gene TRBV5-4; 8 nucleotides line up with TRBD2. The CDR3 extends over 15 amino acids. Germline CDR1 is SGHNT and CDR2 is YYREEE (reference sequence). CDR3 loop: CASSSYSGVTDSQYF. CDR3 sequence (DNA): TGTGCCAGCAGCTCTTATAGCGGGGTTACAGATTCGCAGTATTTT.

This clonotype has only a few counts. The gene calls are TRBV12-3 or TRBV12-4 and TRBJ2-5, with TRBD2 matching over 10 bases. The CDR3 runs to 15 residues. V was pared by 1 base and J by 5 bases, with 4 bases of the junction left unmatched. CDR3: CASSLVLAGVETQYF. Here the CDR3 DNA reads TGTGCCAGCAGTTTAGTCCTAGCGGGGGTTGAGACCCAGTACTTC.

This clonotype was observed a few times. The chain combines TRBV20-1 with TRBJ2-1, with D uncertain. V gave up 1 base and J gave up 1 base, with 14 bases separating them. The germline CDR1 and CDR2 sequences are DFQATT and SNEGSKA (reference sequence). CDR3 length: 16 residues. This chain's CDR3 is CSARVSGHGSYNEQFF. The CDR3 nucleotides are TGCAGTGCTAGAGTCTCGGGCCATGGTTCCTACAATGAGCAGTTCTTC.

This clonotype was counted a few times. Mismatch with germline at one junction end may stem from a read error. This chain joins TRBV4-3 and TRBJ2-5, with D perhaps matching TRBD1 (6 bases). Germline V gives CDR1 LGHNA, CDR2 YSLEER. The CDR3 has 13 amino acids. The CDR3 loop is CASSQDPGQQHLF. CDR3 in DNA: TGCGCCAGCAGCCAAGATCCCGGACAGCAGCACCTCTTC.

J is TRBJ2-3 and V is TRBV4-3; 7 bases agree with TRBD1. Germline V gene data show CDR1 as LGHNA and CDR2 as YSLEER. J gave up 0 bases and V 6 bases, and 6 bases lay outside the gene matches. The length of the CDR3 is 15 residues. The CDR3 spells CASSQQGPSTDTQYF. DNA of the CDR3: TGCGCCAGCAGTCAACAGGGGCCTAGCACAGATACGCAGTATTTT.